What follows are 18 T cell receptor beta chains derived from one specimen sequenced in a study of blood T cell repertoires in COVID-19. The data were produced by immunoSEQ multiplex PCR, yet TCRdb's version contains in-frame clones alone and is incomplete. This table holds about 68,000 clones, 89% found once. The sample consisted of peripheral blood. The receptors stem from a middle-aged man with active COVID-19.

DNA of the CDR3: TGTGCCAGCAGTTACGAGGGGGCTTCCAATGAGCAGTTCTTC. Amino acid sequence: CASSYEGASNEQFF. The rearrangement uses TRBV6-5 and TRBJ2-1; 7 bases agree with TRBD1. Germline V lookup: CDR1 MNHEY, CDR2 SVGAGI. This CDR3 spans 14 amino acids. With V trimmed by 2 bases and J by 6 bases, 4 bases remained unmatched.

The V gene is TRBV4-1, the J gene TRBJ1-5; unclear D gene. Between the trimmed V and J ends, which lost 1 base and 0 bases, there was a span of 7 bases. The CDR3 covers 15 residues. CDR1 and CDR2 from the germline V gene are MGHRA and YSYEKL. The CDR3, as DNA: TGCGCCAGCAGCCAAGGTGAAGCTAGCAATCAGCCCCAGCATTTT. Its protein is CASSQGEASNQPQHF.

V gene TRBV6-1 combines with J gene TRBJ2-2, with TRBD1 as a possible D gene (7 bases). Per the germline V gene, CDR1 is MNHNS and CDR2 is SASEGT. CDR3 length: 17 amino acids. V lost 4 bases, J lost 1 base, and 16 bases lay in between. DNA for the CDR3: TGTGCCAGCAGTGCTCCACAGGGGCGGGGGAACACCGGGGAGCTGTTTTTT. Its translation is CASSAPQGRGNTGELFF.

The rearrangement links TRBV9 to TRBJ2-1; D is ambiguous. V lost 0 bases and J 7 bases, leaving 8 bases between the germline ends. CDR3 length equals 13 residues. The germline V gene encodes CDR1 SGDLS and CDR2 YYNGEE. The CDR3 DNA reads as TGTGCCAGCAGCGTAGCTTTCTCGAATGAGCAGTTCTTC. Translated: CASSVAFSNEQFF.

The V call is TRBV11-2, the J call TRBJ1-1, with TRBD1 identical over 11 bases. Unmatched junction bases numbered 4, after V lost 5 bases and J lost 5 bases. This CDR3 region has 14 residues. The germline V gene has CDR1 SGHAT and CDR2 FQNNGV. CDR3 sequence (DNA): TGTGCCAGCAGCCCAGGGACAGGGGGAACTGAAGCTTTCTTT. Amino acids: CASSPGTGGTEAFF.

The J gene is TRBJ2-7, the V gene TRBV7-9; a weak D match, TRBD1 (6 bases). Trimming took off 0 bases at V and 0 bases at J, with 9 bases between the two ends. Germline V lookup: CDR1 SEHNR, CDR2 FQNEAQ (reference sequence). This CDR3 spans 15 amino acids. The CDR3 loop reads CASSLAGAYSYEQYF. CDR3 coding DNA: TGTGCCAGCAGCTTAGCGGGGGCCTACTCCTACGAGCAGTACTTC.

The V call is TRBV10-1, the J call TRBJ2-3; D not certain. CDR3 size: 14 residues. V was trimmed by 0 bases and J by 4 bases, leaving 8 bases between them. Germline V gene data show CDR1 as WNHNN and CDR2 as SYGVQD (reference sequence). CDR3 coding DNA: TGCGCCAGCAGTGAGTCGAGGCTGTCAGATACGCAGTATTTT. Its translation is CASSESRLSDTQYF.

The rearrangement links TRBV6-5 to TRBJ1-2, with D hard to call. Germline V gives CDR1 MNHEY, CDR2 SVGAGI. The V gene lost 0 bases and the J gene lost 1 base, with 12 bases spanning the gap. The CDR3 is made up of 16 amino acids. The CDR3, as DNA: TGTGCCAGCAGTTACTCGAACGGAGGGCTTAACTATGGCTACACCTTC. Its protein product is CASSYSNGGLNYGYTF.

The CDR3 sequence: CASSPQGNQPQHF. CDR3 DNA sequence: TGTGCCAGCTCCCCTCAGGGGAACCAGCCCCAGCATTTT. The chain uses TRBV18 and TRBJ1-5; maybe TRBD1 (6 bases). V was cut by 6 bases and J by 7 bases, with 13 bases left in between. The germline V gene has CDR1 KGHSH and CDR2 LQKENI. The CDR3 has 13 amino acids.

The chain uses TRBV2 and TRBJ1-3; possibly TRBD1 for D (6 bases). Trimming removed 4 bases at V and 0 bases at J, with 16 bases between. The germline gives CDR1 SNHLY, CDR2 FYNNEI. The CDR3 has 17 residues. CDR3 in amino acids: CASSAYRVRSSGNTIYF. CDR3 in DNA: TGTGCCAGCAGTGCATACAGGGTTCGGAGCTCTGGAAACACCATATATTTT.

V gene TRBV7-8 combines with J gene TRBJ2-1, with TRBD1 matching over 7 bases. This CDR3 spans 15 amino acids. Trimming at V came to 5 bases and at J to 5 bases, leaving 9 bases not matched to a gene. In germline, CDR1 is SGHVS, CDR2 FQNEAQ. The CDR3 protein is CASSPRDSPDNEQFF. As DNA, the CDR3 is TGTGCCAGCAGCCCCCGGGACAGCCCCGACAATGAGCAGTTCTTC.

V gene TRBV18 combines with J gene TRBJ2-3; D gene ambiguous. The CDR3 loop spans 19 amino acids. Trimming left V 2 bases short and J 0 bases short, with 21 bases between. Germline V CDR1 and CDR2: KGHSH, LQKENI. This CDR3 reads CASSPRQNRRETSTDTQYF. In DNA form, the CDR3 reads TGTGCCAGCTCACCAAGACAAAACCGAAGAGAAACTAGCACAGATACGCAGTATTTT.

This clone was observed a handful of times. The chain links TRBV2 to TRBJ1-6, with 9 nucleotides matching TRBD1. The CDR3 is 16 residues long. From germline, CDR1 is SNHLY and CDR2 FYNNEI. Unmatched junction bases numbered 9, after V lost 6 bases and J lost 6 bases. The CDR3 region has the DNA TGTGCCAGCAGGCCGGGACAGGGACCACTTAATTCACCCCTCCACTTT. This gives the protein CASRPGQGPLNSPLHF. Based on the CDR3 plus reference TRBV2 and TRBJ1-6, the full variable domain is EPEVTQTPSHQVTQMGQEVILRCVPISNHLYFYWYRQILGQKVEFLVSFYNNEISEKSEIFDDQFSVERPDGSNFTLKIRSTKLEDSAMYFCASRPGQGPLNSPLHFGNGTRLTVT.

The CDR3 sequence is CASSQATGNYGYTF. For the CDR3, the DNA is TGTGCCAGCAGCCAAGCGACAGGGAACTATGGCTACACCTTC. This chain joins TRBV3-1 (or the pseudogene TRBV3-2) and TRBJ1-2; 7 positions match TRBD1. Germline loops: CDR1 LGHDT, CDR2 YNNKEL (reference sequence). After removal of 1 base from V and 2 bases from J, the junction contained 1 base not matched to a gene. The CDR3 has 14 residues.

This clone was picked up a small number of times. The chain recombines TRBV5-6 with TRBJ2-1, with D possibly TRBD2 on 6 matching bases. This CDR3 has 16 residues. V dropped 1 base and J dropped 2 bases, with 13 bases sitting between them. Germline V CDR1 and CDR2: SGHDT, YYEEEE. The DNA for the CDR3 is TGTGCCAGCAGCTTGCCGGGACTTCAAACCTACAATGAGCAGTTCTTC. Protein: CASSLPGLQTYNEQFF.

V and J are TRBV28 and TRBJ2-2; no firm D call. The V and J ends lost 2 bases and 5 bases respectively, with 12 bases between them. This CDR3 comprises 15 residues. Germline assignment: CDR1 MDHEN and CDR2 SYDVKM. CDR3 DNA sequence: TGTGCCAGCAGTTTAATGCCAGGAAGAACCGGGGAGCTGTTTTTT. It is translated as CASSLMPGRTGELFF. The whole variable domain, filled in from reference TRBV28 and TRBJ2-2, reads DVKVTQSSRYLVKRTGEKVFLECVQDMDHENMFWYRQDPGLGLRLIYFSYDVKMKEKGDIPEGYSVSREKKERFSLILESASTNQTSMYLCASSLMPGRTGELFFGEGSRLTVL.

The chain combines TRBV6-6 with TRBJ1-1; 8 bases align to TRBD1. Germline loops: CDR1 MNHNY, CDR2 SVGAGI (reference sequence). This CDR3 has 14 amino acids. The J segment lost 5 bases and the V segment lost 2 bases, leaving 4 bases of the junction unmatched. CDR3 region: CASSYGQGGTEAFF. The CDR3 nucleotides are TGTGCCAGCAGTTACGGACAGGGAGGGACTGAAGCTTTCTTT.

The rearrangement joins TRBV3-1 (or the pseudogene TRBV3-2) to TRBJ1-1; perhaps TRBD1 as D (5 bases). The CDR3 covers 14 residues. CDR1 and CDR2 (germline): LGHDT, YNNKEL (reference sequence). The V gene lost 0 bases and the J gene lost 7 bases, with 12 bases spanning the gap. CDR3 in amino acids: CASSQDRGTVEAFF. In DNA, the CDR3 is TGTGCCAGCAGCCAAGATAGGGGAACGGTTGAAGCTTTCTTT.